One sample yielded the 25 T cell receptor beta chains listed below, sequenced in a study of somatic mutations in cytotoxic T cells in rheumatoid arthritis. Measured with immunoSEQ multiplex PCR; TCRdb has only the in-frame clones, and not every one. Among 9,000 or so clones listed, roughly 73% were seen once. Sequences were obtained from CD8+ T cells sorted from blood. The receptors come from an adult with rheumatoid arthritis.

On this clone: The junction shows a germline mismatch at one end, possibly a read error. This specimen includes other DNA sequences encoding the same CDR3. J is TRBJ2-3 and V is TRBV7-6; weak D call: TRBD1 (5 bases). In germline, CDR1 is SGHVS, CDR2 FNYEAQ. CDR3 length: 15 amino acids. The CDR3 loop is CASSKQGTVTDTQYF. DNA of the CDR3: TGTGCTAGCAGCAAGCAGGGTACCGTCACAGATACGCAGTATTTT.

The V call is TRBV23-1, the J call TRBJ1-2; D unresolved. TRBV23-1 is marked as an open reading frame, function uncertain. The CDR3 has 13 residues. Trimming shortened V by 0 bases and J by 7 bases, and 9 bases separated the two germline ends. The CDR3 DNA reads TGCGCCAGCAGTCAATCACTGTTAGTTGGCTACACCTTC. This translates into CASSQSLLVGYTF.

The rearrangement uses TRBV29-1 and TRBJ2-2; 8 bases agree with TRBD1. The CDR3 is 14 amino acids. Trimming removed 4 bases from V and 7 bases from J; junction bases left unmatched: 8. Germline V CDR1 and CDR2: SQVTM, ANQGSEA. The CDR3 protein is CSVGKGQGVGELFF. In DNA form, the CDR3 reads TGCAGCGTTGGTAAAGGACAGGGCGTCGGGGAGCTGTTTTTT.

The chain joins TRBV5-1 to TRBJ2-3; TRBD1 matches 11 bases. V shed 0 bases and J 4 bases; nucleotides not matched to a gene: 1. Germline V gene data show CDR1 as SGHRS and CDR2 as YFSETQ. The CDR3 is made up of 15 amino acids. The chain's CDR3 is CASSLGTGGADTQYF. The CDR3 DNA reads TGCGCCAGCAGCTTGGGGACAGGGGGCGCAGATACGCAGTATTTT.

The chain links TRBV5-6 to TRBJ2-7, with 8 positions matching TRBD2. With V trimmed by 2 bases and J by 1 base, 8 bases remained unmatched. This CDR3 region has 16 residues. Germline-derived CDR1 and CDR2 are SGHDT and YYEEEE. CDR3: CASSLVPGRGSYEQYF. The CDR3 DNA sequence: TGTGCCAGCAGCTTAGTCCCCGGGAGGGGGTCCTACGAGCAGTACTTC.

The chain links TRBV11-2 to TRBJ2-7; a weak D match, TRBD1 (6 bases). The V end was cut by 3 bases, the J end by 7 bases, with 10 bases between. Looked up from germline, CDR1 is SGHAT and CDR2 is FQNNGV. The CDR3 is 12 amino acids. Here the CDR3 DNA reads TGTGCCAGCAGCTTCAACAGGGAGGAGCAGTACTTC. Translated: CASSFNREEQYF.

This sequence joins TRBV6-1 and TRBJ1-4; D call uncertain. Trimming pared 2 bases from V and 0 bases from J, leaving 7 bases between. The CDR3 covers 15 residues. Germline-derived CDR1 and CDR2 are MNHNS and SASEGT. The DNA of the CDR3 is TGTGCCAGCAGTGAACTTGTTGCAACTAATGAAAAACTGTTTTTT. Translation: CASSELVATNEKLFF.

This chain links TRBV10-3 with TRBJ2-1, with a weak D call TRBD1 (5 bases). V lost 3 bases and J 6 bases, leaving 6 bases between the germline ends. Per the germline V gene, CDR1 is ENHRY and CDR2 is SYGVKD. The CDR3 covers 12 residues. CDR3 sequence: CAISEDSNEQFF. CDR3 nucleotide sequence: TGTGCCATCAGTGAAGACAGCAATGAGCAGTTCTTC.

This chain connects TRBV7-9 to TRBJ2-5, with D perhaps matching TRBD2 (5 bases). Germline V gene sequence: CDR1 SEHNR, CDR2 FQNEAQ (reference sequence). The CDR3 has 15 residues. Between the trimmed V and J ends, which lost 5 bases and 5 bases, there was a span of 18 bases. The CDR3 coding sequence is TGTGCCAGCAGCGTCCGGACGACCAGAGGGGAGACCCAGTACTTC. It translates to CASSVRTTRGETQYF.

The chain employs TRBV4-2 and TRBJ2-5, with D tentatively TRBD1 or TRBD2 (5 bases each). This CDR3 has 17 residues. Germline V gives CDR1 LGHNA, CDR2 YNFKEQ. V lost 0 bases, J lost 5 bases, and 19 bases lay in between. In DNA form, the CDR3 reads TGTGCCAGCAGCCAAGATGGGACCCAAACCTTTGTGGAGACCCAGTACTTC. Its protein product is CASSQDGTQTFVETQYF.

The rearrangement links TRBV27 to TRBJ2-1, with a tentative D call TRBD1 (5 bases). Germline CDR1 MNHEY, CDR2 SMNVEV (reference sequence). This CDR3 has 12 residues. The V and J ends lost 3 bases and 10 bases respectively, with 10 bases between them. CDR3 sequence reads: CASSLQGSEQFF. In DNA form, the CDR3 reads TGTGCCAGCAGTTTGCAGGGAAGCGAGCAGTTCTTC.

The chain joins TRBV7-3 to TRBJ2-1, with a possible D match to TRBD2 (5 bases). CDR1 is SGHTA and CDR2 is FQGTGA in the germline V gene. The CDR3 covers 14 residues. V lost 2 bases and J lost 7, with 12 bases in between. The CDR3 DNA sequence: TGTGCCAGCAGCTTACTGGTCTCGGGGAATGAGCAGTTCTTC. It is translated as CASSLLVSGNEQFF.

This chain uses TRBV27 with TRBJ1-1; maybe TRBD1 (5 bases). Germline assignment: CDR1 MNHEY and CDR2 SMNVEV (reference sequence). CDR3 length: 14 residues. Trimming removed 1 base from V and 2 bases from J, with 8 bases in between. DNA of the CDR3: TGTGCCAGCAGTTTATGGGGGACTAACACTGAAGCTTTCTTT. Amino acids: CASSLWGTNTEAFF.

The chain uses TRBV9 and TRBJ2-3; D may be TRBD2 (6 bases). The CDR3 is 13 residues long. V was pared by 0 bases and J by 6 bases, with 8 bases between. CDR1 and CDR2 from the germline V gene are SGDLS and YYNGEE. DNA for the CDR3: TGTGCCAGCAGCGTAGGCGGGGCTGATACGCAGTATTTT. Translation gives CASSVGGADTQYF.

The V call is TRBV4-3, the J call TRBJ1-2; 7 bases map to TRBD1. Unmatched junction bases numbered 5, after V lost 0 bases and J lost 4 bases. This CDR3 contains 15 residues. From germline, CDR1 is LGHNA and CDR2 YSLEER. The CDR3 sequence is CASSQDYRGGYGYTF. CDR3 DNA: TGCGCCAGCAGCCAAGATTACAGGGGTGGCTATGGCTACACCTTC.

This chain connects TRBV7-8 to TRBJ2-3; D is possibly TRBD1 (6 bases). Between the trimmed V and J ends, which lost 1 base and 2 bases, there was a span of 13 bases. This CDR3 contains 16 residues. Germline V CDR1 and CDR2: SGHVS, FQNEAQ. CDR3 amino acids: CASSLVTGQFTDTQYF. The CDR3 coding sequence is TGTGCCAGCAGCTTAGTTACAGGGCAATTCACAGATACGCAGTATTTT.

The V call is TRBV19, the J call TRBJ2-7; 9 bases are shared with TRBD1. V lost 1 base and J lost 5; bases outside the gene matches: 9. The CDR3 runs to 16 residues. Germline V gives CDR1 LNHDA, CDR2 SQIVND (reference sequence). CDR3 nucleotides: TGTGCCAGTAGTATAGCCCTGCTTGGGACAGGGAACGAGCAGTACTTC. Its translation is CASSIALLGTGNEQYF.

V gene TRBV30 combines with J gene TRBJ1-1, with 9 bases aligning to TRBD1. This CDR3 is built from 15 residues. The V and J ends lost 0 bases and 6 bases, in that order; junction bases with no gene match: 8. Looked up from germline, CDR1 is GTSNPN and CDR2 is SVGIG (reference sequence). CDR3 protein: CAWSVGTGKLPEAFF. CDR3 sequence (DNA): TGTGCCTGGAGTGTCGGGACAGGGAAATTGCCTGAAGCTTTCTTT.

The rearrangement uses TRBV10-2 and TRBJ2-5, with a weak D call TRBD1 (5 bases). Germline CDR1 and CDR2: WSHSY and SAAADI. V was trimmed by 3 bases and J by 0 bases, leaving 5 bases between them. This CDR3 comprises 13 residues. This chain's CDR3 is CASSEGDQETQYF. CDR3 nucleotides: TGCGCCAGCAGTGAAGGGGACCAAGAGACCCAGTACTTC.

The chain joins TRBV12-5 to TRBJ1-3, with a weak D call TRBD1 (5 bases). The germline gives CDR1 LGHNT, CDR2 FRNRAP. Between the trimmed V and J ends, which lost 5 bases and 4 bases, there was a span of 9 bases. The CDR3 totals 13 residues. The DNA for the CDR3 is TGTGCTAGTGGTAGGGGCACCGGAAACACCATATATTTT. Amino acids: CASGRGTGNTIYF. The variable domain in full, completed from reference TRBV12-5 and TRBJ1-3, reads DARVTQTPRHKVTEMGQEVTMRCQPILGHNTVFWYRQTMMQGLELLAYFRNRAPLDDSGMPKDRFSAEMPDATLATLKIQPSEPRDSAVYFCASGRGTGNTIYFGEGSWLTVV.

This clone was found a few times. CDR3 loop: CSVGGNYGYTF. The CDR3, as DNA: TGCAGCGTGGGGGGTAACTATGGCTACACCTTC. The chain couples TRBV29-1 to TRBJ1-2; a possible D gene is TRBD1 (5 bases). Trimming cost V 6 bases and J 1 base, with 6 bases left between them. The CDR3 length is 11 residues. Per germline, CDR1 SQVTM and CDR2 ANQGSEA. The whole variable domain, remainder taken from reference TRBV29-1 and TRBJ1-2, is SAVISQKPSRDICQRGTSLTIQCQVDSQVTMMFWYRQQPGQSLTLIATANQGSEATYESGFVIDKFPISRPNLTFSTLTVSNMSPEDSSIYLCSVGGNYGYTFGSGTRLTVV.

The chain couples TRBV5-1 to TRBJ1-4; D is undetermined. Looked up from germline, CDR1 is SGHRS and CDR2 is YFSETQ. V lost 0 bases and J 8 bases, leaving 8 bases between the germline ends. The CDR3 spans 13 residues. The CDR3 loop is CASSLAGLEKLFF. Written as DNA, the CDR3 is TGCGCCAGCAGCTTGGCCGGGCTCGAAAAACTGTTTTTT.

The table lists this clone with a few counts. The chain carries TRBV19 and TRBJ1-1, with 8 bases matching TRBD1. The germline gives CDR1 LNHDA, CDR2 SQIVND (reference sequence). The V segment lost 7 bases and the J segment 1 base; nucleotides outside the gene matches: 11. This CDR3 contains 16 residues. This CDR3 is CASTDLPGQANTEAFF. The CDR3 region has the DNA TGTGCCAGTACCGACCTACCGGGACAGGCGAACACTGAAGCTTTCTTT.

This chain connects TRBV28 to TRBJ2-7; 10 bases match TRBD2. This CDR3 has 16 residues. J gave up 1 base and V 5 bases, and 8 bases lay outside the gene matches. CDR1 is MDHEN and CDR2 is SYDVKM in the germline V gene. The CDR3 sequence is CASSLLAGEASYEQYF. In DNA form, the CDR3 reads TGTGCCAGCAGTCTCCTAGCGGGAGAAGCGTCCTACGAGCAGTACTTC.

The chain links TRBV29-1 to TRBJ2-1; D gene uncertain. V was pared by 5 bases and J by 6 bases, with 11 bases between. Germline V CDR1 and CDR2: SQVTM, ANQGSEA. CDR3 length: 12 residues. The CDR3 sequence: CSVLYLGNEQFF. Here the CDR3 DNA reads TGCAGCGTTCTCTACCTGGGCAATGAGCAGTTCTTC.